The 17 T cell receptor beta chains listed next were all sequenced from one sample in a study of neurological immune-mediated disorders. TCRdb analysed the 5' RACE reads with MiXCR anew, one entry per CDR3 protein. The data show approximately 70,000 distinct CDR3 sequences, about 4.2% seen once. The sequencing sample was made of PBMCs. Receptors originate from a man aged 25 to 40 with multiple sclerosis.

This sequence joins TRBV20-1 and TRBJ2-7; 15 bases line up with TRBD2. With 6 bases clipped from V and 3 bases from J, the junction kept 9 bases outside the gene matches. This CDR3 has 16 amino acids. The germline V gene encodes CDR1 DFQATT and CDR2 SNEGSKA (reference sequence). The CDR3 is CSAGGLAGGTFYEQYF. The CDR3 DNA follows: TGCAGTGCCGGCGGACTAGCGGGGGGGACGTTCTACGAGCAGTACTTC.

Ten or more counts support this clonotype. The chain employs TRBV7-2 and TRBJ2-2, with TRBD2 as a possible D gene (5 bases). Germline V gene data show CDR1 as SGHTA and CDR2 as FQGNSA. Deletions cut 1 base from V and 1 base from J, with 7 bases between. The CDR3 totals 15 residues. In DNA, the CDR3 is TGTGCCAGCAGCTTAGACGGGGTGAACACCGGGGAGCTGTTTTTT. Its translation is CASSLDGVNTGELFF.

This clonotype was recorded many times. This chain joins TRBV6-5 and TRBJ1-1; D unclear. The ends were cut back, 5 bases at V and 3 bases at J, with 10 bases in the middle. The CDR3 runs 13 residues. The germline V gene has CDR1 MNHEY and CDR2 SVGAGI. The CDR3 bases are TGTGCCAGCAGTCGAACGAGGGACACTGAAGCTTTCTTT. The encoded protein is CASSRTRDTEAFF.

This clonotype was observed many times. This chain uses TRBV12-3 or TRBV12-4 with TRBJ1-5; 10 nucleotides match TRBD1. The ends lost 3 bases at V and 15 bases at J; junction bases unmatched: 2. This CDR3 has 11 residues. This CDR3 is CASSLGQGLHF. As DNA, the CDR3 is TGTGCCAGCAGTTTGGGACAGGGGCTGCATTTT.

This clonotype was seen a few times. Just one base apart from a much larger clone, this may be a read error. This chain connects TRBV13 to TRBJ2-1; TRBD1 is a possible D gene (6 bases). Germline CDR1 is PRHDT and CDR2 is FYEKMQ (reference sequence). V was clipped by 2 bases and J by 0 bases, with 8 bases between them. The CDR3 length is 15 residues. The CDR3 sequence: CASSLQGSSYNEQFF. In DNA form, the CDR3 reads TGTGCCAGCAGCTTACAGGGGAGCTCCTACAATGAGCAGTTCTTC.

This clonotype was observed at least ten times. The J gene is TRBJ2-3, the V gene TRBV20-1; the D is unclear. The CDR3 is 14 amino acids. Germline V CDR1 and CDR2: DFQATT, SNEGSKA (reference sequence). V lost 5 bases to trimming and J lost 0 bases, with 12 bases between them. CDR3 amino acids: CSARPASSTDTQYF. In DNA form, the CDR3 reads TGCAGTGCTCGCCCAGCGTCTAGCACAGATACGCAGTATTTT.

This clonotype was found many times. The J gene is TRBJ2-7, the V gene TRBV5-1; D uncertain. V lost 3 bases and J 0 bases, leaving 16 bases between the germline ends. The length of the CDR3 is 16 residues. CDR1 SGHRS and CDR2 YFSETQ come from the germline V gene. In DNA, the CDR3 is TGCGCCAGCAGCTACCTCCCGGCAGCCGGCTCCTACGAGCAGTACTTC. Its translation is CASSYLPAAGSYEQYF.

This chain uses TRBV27 with TRBJ1-1; tentatively, D is TRBD1 (5 bases). The V end was cut by 3 bases, the J end by 1 base, with 12 bases between. Germline V lookup: CDR1 MNHEY, CDR2 SMNVEV (reference sequence). This CDR3 is built from 15 residues. CDR3 coding DNA: TGTGCCAGCAGTTTTTGGTCCACAGGGAACACTGAAGCTTTCTTT. Translated: CASSFWSTGNTEAFF.

This clonotype was counted many times. V and J are TRBV5-5 and TRBJ2-7; D is ambiguous. The CDR3 is made up of 12 amino acids. Per the germline V gene, CDR1 is SGHKS and CDR2 is YYEKEE (reference sequence). V lost 0 bases to trimming and J lost 4 bases, with 5 bases between them. In DNA, the CDR3 is TGTGCCAGCAGCTTGGGGGGATACGAGCAGTACTTC. Its protein is CASSLGGYEQYF.

This clonotype was seen ten or more times. This chain joins TRBV5-1 and TRBJ2-2; 7 bases are shared with TRBD1. Germline trimming cut 4 bases from V and 0 bases from J; bases unmatched to any gene: 6. This CDR3 contains 16 residues. Germline CDR1 reads SGHRS; CDR2 reads YFSETQ. CDR3: CASSLPGTANTGELFF. CDR3 bases: TGCGCCAGCAGCCTTCCCGGGACAGCGAACACCGGGGAGCTGTTTTTT.

There are many counts of this clonotype. The rearrangement joins TRBV5-1 to TRBJ1-1; 11 nucleotides agree with TRBD1. Germline CDR1 reads SGHRS; CDR2 reads YFSETQ. The CDR3 runs to 14 residues. Trimming removed 4 bases from V and 3 bases from J; junction bases left unmatched: 2. As DNA, the CDR3 is TGCGCCAGCAGCAAGGGACAGGGGGACACTGAAGCTTTCTTT. This translates into CASSKGQGDTEAFF.

This clonotype has ten or more counts. The chain couples TRBV20-1 to TRBJ2-3, with 11 bases identical to TRBD2. The junction had 10 bases not matched to a gene; V was cut back by 4 bases and J by 4 bases. This CDR3 is 16 amino acids long. The germline CDR1 and CDR2 sequences are DFQATT and SNEGSKA (reference sequence). CDR3 protein: CSATTSLLAGADTQYF. CDR3 DNA: TGCAGTGCTACAACCTCGTTACTAGCGGGGGCAGATACGCAGTATTTT.

This clonotype was observed at least ten times. J is TRBJ1-2 and V is TRBV12-3 or TRBV12-4, with a tentative D call TRBD1 (5 bases). The CDR3 loop spans 13 amino acids. The ends were cut back, 4 bases at V and 6 bases at J, with 12 bases in the middle. This CDR3 reads CASSSGRVHGYTF. CDR3 DNA: TGTGCCAGCAGTTCGGGCAGGGTCCATGGCTACACCTTC.

This clonotype showed up many times. V and J are TRBV3-1 and TRBJ2-5; possibly TRBD2 for D (5 bases). The V and J ends lost 1 base and 2 bases respectively, with 11 bases between them. Germline values: CDR1 LGHDT, CDR2 YNNKEL (reference sequence). The CDR3 length is 15 residues. CDR3 amino acids: CASSQAGSEQETQYF. The CDR3 bases are TGTGCCAGCAGCCAAGCGGGATCGGAGCAAGAGACCCAGTACTTC.

This clonotype was picked up many times. V usage is TRBV28 and J usage is TRBJ2-1; unclear D gene. Per the germline V gene, CDR1 is MDHEN and CDR2 is SYDVKM. The germline V and J ends were trimmed by 4 bases and 10 bases, with 11 bases remaining between them. The CDR3 has 12 residues. CDR3 nucleotide sequence: TGTGCCAGCAGTTCCTACCTGATAGAGCAGTTCTTC. The encoded protein is CASSSYLIEQFF. The entire variable domain, with the rest obtained from reference TRBV28 and TRBJ2-1, is as follows: DVKVTQSSRYLVKRTGEKVFLECVQDMDHENMFWYRQDPGLGLRLIYFSYDVKMKEKGDIPEGYSVSREKKERFSLILESASTNQTSMYLCASSSYLIEQFFGPGTRLTVL.

This clonotype appeared a few times. This rearrangement joins TRBV29-1 to TRBJ1-5; D remains ambiguous. Germline CDR1 reads SQVTM; CDR2 reads ANQGSEA. The CDR3 length is 12 residues. Trimming removed 0 bases from V and 9 bases from J, with 9 bases in between. The CDR3 protein is CSVEDSKGPQHF. CDR3 nucleotide sequence: TGCAGCGTTGAAGATAGTAAGGGGCCCCAGCATTTT. Combining the CDR3 with reference TRBV29-1 and TRBJ1-5 gives the whole variable domain SAVISQKPSRDICQRGTSLTIQCQVDSQVTMMFWYRQQPGQSLTLIATANQGSEATYESGFVIDKFPISRPNLTFSTLTVSNMSPEDSSIYLCSVEDSKGPQHFGDGTRLSIL.

This clonotype was observed many times. The V call is TRBV7-8, the J call TRBJ2-1, with a possible D match to TRBD2 (5 bases). This CDR3 contains 16 residues. Trimming took off 5 bases at V and 4 bases at J, with 18 bases between the two ends. The germline V gene encodes CDR1 SGHVS and CDR2 FQNEAQ. The CDR3 DNA sequence: TGTGCCAGCAGCCCTACACGGGAAGCCCTTTACAATGAGCAGTTCTTC. It encodes CASSPTREALYNEQFF. Looking up the rest from reference TRBV7-8 and TRBJ2-1 gives the full variable domain: GAGVSQSPRYKVAKRGQDVALRCDPISGHVSLFWYQQALGQGPEFLTYFQNEAQLDKSGLPSDRFFAERPEGSVSTLKIQRTQQEDSAVYLCASSPTREALYNEQFFGPGTRLTVL.